Listed here are 23 T cell receptor beta chains from one sample, sequenced in a study of T cell responses to AZD1222 COVID-19 vaccine. The assay was immunoSEQ multiplex PCR, and TCRdb's table has in-frame clones only and misses some. Its table lists about 140,000 clones. The sequenced material came from peripheral blood. The receptors shown here come from an adult in good health.

The rearrangement uses TRBV13 and TRBJ2-5; unclear D gene. The length of the CDR3 is 14 residues. V dropped 0 bases and J dropped 1 base, with 6 bases sitting between them. CDR1 PRHDT and CDR2 FYEKMQ come from the germline V gene (reference sequence). CDR3 protein: CASSLGRGQETQYF. The CDR3 nucleotides read TGTGCCAGCAGCTTAGGCCGTGGCCAAGAGACCCAGTACTTC. Using reference TRBV13 and TRBJ2-5 for the parts outside the CDR3, the full variable domain is AAGVIQSPRHLIKEKRETATLKCYPIPRHDTVYWYQQGPGQDPQFLISFYEKMQSDKGSIPDRFSAQQFSDYHSELNMSSLELGDSALYFCASSLGRGQETQYFGPGTRLLVL.

The V call is TRBV4-1, the J call TRBJ1-2, with D maybe TRBD1 (5 bases). Germline V gene data show CDR1 as MGHRA and CDR2 as YSYEKL. The CDR3 is 15 amino acids. V was trimmed by 1 base and J by 3 bases, leaving 12 bases between them. This chain's CDR3 is CASSQGGIYDYGYTF. DNA of the CDR3: TGCGCCAGCAGCCAAGGGGGGATCTATGACTATGGCTACACCTTC.

The rearrangement joins TRBV5-1 to TRBJ1-3; D is unresolved. V lost 0 bases and J lost 3, with 1 base in between. From germline, CDR1 is SGHRS and CDR2 YFSETQ. This CDR3 spans 12 amino acids. The CDR3 loop reads CASSLVGNTIYF. CDR3 DNA: TGCGCCAGCAGCTTGGTTGGAAACACCATATATTTT.

The chain carries TRBV19 and TRBJ1-4; 9 bases agree with TRBD1. The CDR3 covers 15 residues. V gave up 4 bases and J gave up 2 bases; unmatched junction bases: 2. Germline values: CDR1 LNHDA, CDR2 SQIVND (reference sequence). The CDR3 sequence: CASSRTGGTNEKLFF. In DNA, the CDR3 is TGTGCCAGTAGTAGAACAGGGGGCACTAATGAAAAACTGTTTTTT.

The V gene is TRBV3-1 (or the pseudogene TRBV3-2), the J gene TRBJ2-1, with D unclear. The CDR3 sequence is 13 residues long. Looked up from germline, CDR1 is LGHDT and CDR2 is YNNKEL (reference sequence). Trimming shortened V by 2 bases and J by 9 bases, and 11 bases separated the two germline ends. The CDR3 nucleotides read TGTGCCAGCAGCCAATACAGTGAGAGTGAGCAGTTCTTC. Protein product: CASSQYSESEQFF.

The chain has TRBV19 and TRBJ2-2, with 9 bases identical to TRBD2. V shed 3 bases and J 4 bases; nucleotides not matched to a gene: 3. The CDR3 length is 15 residues. Germline V gene data show CDR1 as LNHDA and CDR2 as SQIVND (reference sequence). The CDR3 sequence is CASSISSGATGELFF. The CDR3 DNA follows: TGTGCCAGTAGTATTTCTAGCGGGGCCACCGGGGAGCTGTTTTTT.

The chain links TRBV3-1 (or the pseudogene TRBV3-2) to TRBJ1-5; D might be TRBD1 (6 bases). In germline, CDR1 is LGHDT, CDR2 YNNKEL (reference sequence). V shed 1 base and J shed 3 bases, with 10 bases lying between them. This CDR3 contains 15 residues. The CDR3 DNA follows: TGTGCCAGCAGCCAAGGCGGGGGCATCAATCAGCCCCAGCATTTT. This gives the protein CASSQGGGINQPQHF.

The V and J genes are TRBV28 and TRBJ2-3; TRBD1 is a possible D gene (5 bases). The germline V and J ends were trimmed by 5 bases and 11 bases, with 11 bases remaining between them. Germline assignment: CDR1 MDHEN and CDR2 SYDVKM. The CDR3 contains 11 residues. As DNA, the CDR3 is TGTGCCAGCAGTGTCCGGACACAGCAGTATTTT. As protein: CASSVRTQQYF.

V is TRBV10-3 and J is TRBJ1-3, with D possibly being TRBD1 (5 bases). V shed 0 bases and J shed 0 bases, with 15 bases lying between them. The V gene's germline CDR1 is ENHRY and CDR2 SYGVKD. CDR3 size: 18 residues. This CDR3 reads CAISESRVMKDSGNTIYF. DNA of the CDR3: TGTGCCATCAGTGAGTCCAGGGTTATGAAGGACTCTGGAAACACCATATATTTT.

The chain recombines TRBV3-1 (or the pseudogene TRBV3-2) with TRBJ1-2, with TRBD1 matching over 7 bases. CDR1 is LGHDT, CDR2 YNNKEL, per germline (reference sequence). This CDR3 spans 13 amino acids. The V and J ends lost 4 bases and 4 bases, in that order; junction bases with no gene match: 3. The DNA of the CDR3 is TGTGCCAGCAGCCTGGGGACAGTCTATGGCTACACCTTC. Its translation is CASSLGTVYGYTF.

V gene TRBV25-1 combines with J gene TRBJ1-5; D may be TRBD1 (6 bases). Germline CDR1 MGHDK, CDR2 SYGVNS. The CDR3 is 15 amino acids. V lost 6 bases and J lost 1, with 13 bases in between. The CDR3 DNA reads TGTGCCAGCAGCCAGGGGCGGAAGAGCAATCAGCCCCAGCATTTT. The encoded protein is CASSQGRKSNQPQHF. The full variable domain, completed using reference TRBV25-1 and TRBJ1-5, is EADIYQTPRYLVIGTGKKITLECSQTMGHDKMYWYQQDPGMELHLIHYSYGVNSTEKGDLSSESTVSRIRTEHFPLTLESARPSHTSQYLCASSQGRKSNQPQHFGDGTRLSIL.

This chain uses TRBV7-2 with TRBJ1-2, with D hard to call. Germline CDR1 is SGHTA and CDR2 is FQGNSA. This CDR3 spans 14 amino acids. V was pared by 5 bases and J by 5 bases, with 15 bases between. The CDR3 DNA reads TGTGCCAGCAGCCCGGACGAAATCTCTTATGGCTACACCTTC. Amino acids: CASSPDEISYGYTF. Full variable domain (remainder filled in from reference TRBV7-2 and TRBJ1-2): GAGVSQSPSNKVTEKGKDVELRCDPISGHTALYWYRQSLGQGLEFLIYFQGNSAPDKSGLPSDRFSAERTGGSVSTLTIQRTQQEDSAVYLCASSPDEISYGYTFGSGTRLTVV.

This chain joins TRBV28 and TRBJ1-2, with a weak D call TRBD1 (5 bases). Germline V CDR1 and CDR2: MDHEN, SYDVKM. The CDR3 runs 13 residues. The germline V and J ends were trimmed by 6 bases and 6 bases, with 14 bases remaining between them. Here the CDR3 DNA reads TGTGCCAGCAGGACTCGCGCGGGGGATGGCTACACCTTC. Protein product: CASRTRAGDGYTF.

This clone is identified as medium-sized from frequency. This chain uses TRBV2 with TRBJ2-7; 14 nucleotides match TRBD2. V dropped 4 bases and J dropped 4; count of bases not matched to a gene: 0. The length of the CDR3 is 14 residues. Looked up from germline, CDR1 is SNHLY and CDR2 is FYNNEI. The CDR3 loop reads CASSGTSGGYEQYF. The CDR3 DNA reads as TGTGCCAGCAGTGGGACTAGCGGGGGGTACGAGCAGTACTTC.

This chain uses TRBV5-1 with TRBJ2-5, with D uncertain. The V end was cut by 2 bases, the J end by 0 bases, with 2 bases between. Germline V gene data show CDR1 as SGHRS and CDR2 as YFSETQ. The CDR3 sequence is 12 residues long. As DNA, the CDR3 is TGCGCCAGCAGCTTCGACCAAGAGACCCAGTACTTC. It specifies CASSFDQETQYF.

The chain uses TRBV2 and TRBJ2-7; D gene uncertain. The V and J ends lost 6 bases and 4 bases respectively, with 7 bases between them. CDR3 size: 11 residues. Germline loops: CDR1 SNHLY, CDR2 FYNNEI. CDR3 loop: CASRLNYEQYF. In nucleotides, the CDR3 is TGTGCCAGCAGGCTGAATTACGAGCAGTACTTC.

The rearrangement joins TRBV7-2 to TRBJ2-1, with a possible D match to TRBD2 (7 bases). Trimming pared 1 base from V and 4 bases from J, leaving 11 bases between. Germline V gives CDR1 SGHTA, CDR2 FQGNSA. The CDR3 contains 15 residues. The CDR3 here is CASSLDGGQYNEQFF. In DNA, the CDR3 is TGTGCCAGCAGCTTAGACGGGGGGCAATACAATGAGCAGTTCTTC.

J is TRBJ2-7 and V is TRBV12-3 or TRBV12-4, with a weak D call TRBD1 (5 bases). This CDR3 spans 12 amino acids. V was trimmed by 5 bases and J by 0 bases, leaving 5 bases between them. CDR3 nucleotide sequence: TGTGCCAGCAGTGACAGCTCCTACGAGCAGTACTTC. It translates to CASSDSSYEQYF.

The chain uses TRBV5-4 and TRBJ1-2, with TRBD1 matching 7 bases. V gave up 3 bases and J gave up 6 bases; unmatched junction bases: 5. The CDR3 totals 13 residues. Germline assignment: CDR1 SGHNT and CDR2 YYREEE (reference sequence). CDR3 sequence (DNA): TGTGCCAGCAGCTCCCAGGGGGAGAATGGCTACACCTTC. Its translation: CASSSQGENGYTF.

The chain combines TRBV2 with TRBJ1-6; D possibly corresponds to TRBD1 (5 bases). Germline V gene lookup returns CDR1 SNHLY and CDR2 FYNNEI. The V gene lost 4 bases and the J gene lost 6 bases, with 13 bases spanning the gap. The CDR3 length is 15 residues. The CDR3 region is CASSVGRRTNSPLHF. In nucleotides, the CDR3 is TGTGCCAGCAGTGTGGGGCGGAGAACTAATTCACCCCTCCACTTT.

The rearrangement links TRBV7-9 to TRBJ2-5; 7 bases are a match to TRBD2. The germline V gene has CDR1 SEHNR and CDR2 FQNEAQ (reference sequence). With V trimmed by 2 bases and J by 3 bases, 3 bases remained unmatched. The CDR3 spans 14 residues. CDR3 residues: CASSLTGGEETQYF. DNA of the CDR3: TGTGCCAGCAGCTTAACGGGGGGAGAAGAGACCCAGTACTTC.

The rearrangement links TRBV5-4 to TRBJ2-7; D may be TRBD1 (7 bases). Germline CDR1 is SGHNT and CDR2 is YYREEE (reference sequence). Deletions cut 4 bases from V and 3 bases from J, with 17 bases between. This CDR3 has 15 residues. The CDR3 sequence: CASSPGGSWVYEQYF. In DNA form, the CDR3 reads TGTGCCAGCAGCCCAGGGGGGTCATGGGTCTACGAGCAGTACTTC.

This chain joins TRBV16 and TRBJ1-6; D is perhaps TRBD1 (5 bases). The V gene lost 0 bases and the J gene lost 9 bases, with 12 bases spanning the gap. Germline assignment: CDR1 KGHSY and CDR2 FQNENV. The CDR3 totals 15 residues. The CDR3 loop is CASSQSGGVSSPLHF. In DNA, the CDR3 is TGTGCCAGCAGCCAATCCGGAGGGGTGAGTTCACCCCTCCACTTT.